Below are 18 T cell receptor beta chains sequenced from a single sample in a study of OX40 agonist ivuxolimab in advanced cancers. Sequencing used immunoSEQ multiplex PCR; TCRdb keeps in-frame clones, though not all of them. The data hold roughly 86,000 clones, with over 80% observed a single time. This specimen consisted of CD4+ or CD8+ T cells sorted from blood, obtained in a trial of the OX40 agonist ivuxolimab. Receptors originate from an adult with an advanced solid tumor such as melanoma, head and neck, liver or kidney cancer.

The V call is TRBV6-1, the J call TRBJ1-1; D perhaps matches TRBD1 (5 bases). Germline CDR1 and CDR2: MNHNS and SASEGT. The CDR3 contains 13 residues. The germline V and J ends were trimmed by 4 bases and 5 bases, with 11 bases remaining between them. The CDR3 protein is CASSVGGPTEAFF. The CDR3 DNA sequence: TGTGCCAGCAGTGTGGGGGGACCGACTGAAGCTTTCTTT.

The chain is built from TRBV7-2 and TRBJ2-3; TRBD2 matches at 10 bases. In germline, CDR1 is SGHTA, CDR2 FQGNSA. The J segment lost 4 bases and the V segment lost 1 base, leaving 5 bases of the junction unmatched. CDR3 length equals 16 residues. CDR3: CASSLVKAGGSDTQYF. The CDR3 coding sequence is TGTGCCAGCAGCTTAGTTAAAGCGGGGGGGTCAGATACGCAGTATTTT.

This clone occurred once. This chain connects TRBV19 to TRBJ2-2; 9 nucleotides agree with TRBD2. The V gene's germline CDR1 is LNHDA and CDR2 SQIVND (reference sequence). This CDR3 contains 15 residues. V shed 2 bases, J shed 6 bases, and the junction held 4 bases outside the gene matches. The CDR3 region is CASSITSGSSGELFF. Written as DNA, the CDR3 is TGTGCCAGTAGTATAACTAGCGGGTCGTCCGGGGAGCTGTTTTTT.

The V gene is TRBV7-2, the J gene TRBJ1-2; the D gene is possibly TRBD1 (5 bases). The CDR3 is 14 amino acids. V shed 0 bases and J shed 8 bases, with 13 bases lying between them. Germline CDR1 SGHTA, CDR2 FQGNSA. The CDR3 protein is CASSLAEGTLGYTF. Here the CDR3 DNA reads TGTGCCAGCAGCTTAGCGGAGGGGACTTTGGGCTACACCTTC. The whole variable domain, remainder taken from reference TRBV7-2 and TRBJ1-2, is GAGVSQSPSNKVTEKGKDVELRCDPISGHTALYWYRQSLGQGLEFLIYFQGNSAPDKSGLPSDRFSAERTGGSVSTLTIQRTQQEDSAVYLCASSLAEGTLGYTFGSGTRLTVV.

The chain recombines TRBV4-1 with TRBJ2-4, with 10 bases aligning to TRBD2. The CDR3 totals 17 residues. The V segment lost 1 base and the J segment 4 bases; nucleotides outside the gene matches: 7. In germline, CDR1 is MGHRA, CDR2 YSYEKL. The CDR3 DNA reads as TGCGCCAGCAGCCAAGCCCAGACTAGCGGGCTGAAAAACATTCAGTACTTC. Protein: CASSQAQTSGLKNIQYF.

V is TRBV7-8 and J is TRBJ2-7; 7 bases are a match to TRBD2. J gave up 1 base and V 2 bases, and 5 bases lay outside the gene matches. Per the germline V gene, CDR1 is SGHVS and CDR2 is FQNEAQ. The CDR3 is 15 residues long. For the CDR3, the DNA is TGTGCCAGCAGCTTACGGGGCGGGAGTTCCTACGAGCAGTACTTC. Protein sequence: CASSLRGGSSYEQYF.

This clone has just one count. The CDR3 DNA reads as TGCGCCAGCAGTGAGTCAGGGCGGCAAGAGACCCAGTACTTC. The encoded protein is CASSESGRQETQYF. The chain couples TRBV10-2 to TRBJ2-5, with D hard to call. Per germline, CDR1 WSHSY and CDR2 SAAADI. The CDR3 length is 14 residues. V was cut by 0 bases and J by 2 bases, with 7 bases left in between.

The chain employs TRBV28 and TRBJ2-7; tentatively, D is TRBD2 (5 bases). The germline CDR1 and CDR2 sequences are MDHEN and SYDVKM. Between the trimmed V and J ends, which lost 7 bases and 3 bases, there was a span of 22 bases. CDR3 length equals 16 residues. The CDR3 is CASTCSSSGMHYEQYF. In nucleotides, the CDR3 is TGTGCCAGCACCTGCTCAAGCTCCGGGATGCACTACGAGCAGTACTTC. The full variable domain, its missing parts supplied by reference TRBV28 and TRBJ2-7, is DVKVTQSSRYLVKRTGEKVFLECVQDMDHENMFWYRQDPGLGLRLIYFSYDVKMKEKGDIPEGYSVSREKKERFSLILESASTNQTSMYLCASTCSSSGMHYEQYFGPGTRLTVT.

This CDR3 reads CASSPFSDTYDGYTF. In DNA form, the CDR3 reads TGTGCCAGCTCCCCCTTTTCCGACACGTACGACGGCTACACCTTC. The chain joins TRBV18 to TRBJ1-2; no firm D call. The CDR3 extends over 15 amino acids. Trimming stripped 6 bases from V and 8 bases from J, with 22 bases between. Germline V CDR1 and CDR2: KGHSH, LQKENI.

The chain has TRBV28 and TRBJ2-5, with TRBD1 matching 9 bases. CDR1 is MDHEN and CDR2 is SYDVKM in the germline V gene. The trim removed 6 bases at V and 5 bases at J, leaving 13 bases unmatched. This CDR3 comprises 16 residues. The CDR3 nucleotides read TGTGCCAGCAGCCGTCCTGTGGGACAGGGAACGGAGACCCAGTACTTC. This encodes CASSRPVGQGTETQYF.

The chain's CDR3 is CATETREGTYEQYF. The CDR3 DNA sequence: TGTGCCACCGAGACTCGGGAGGGAACCTACGAGCAGTACTTC. The rearrangement uses TRBV28 and TRBJ2-7, with TRBD2 matching 8 bases. V shed 10 bases, J shed 2 bases, and the junction held 10 bases outside the gene matches. The CDR3 extends over 14 amino acids. From germline, CDR1 is MDHEN and CDR2 SYDVKM.

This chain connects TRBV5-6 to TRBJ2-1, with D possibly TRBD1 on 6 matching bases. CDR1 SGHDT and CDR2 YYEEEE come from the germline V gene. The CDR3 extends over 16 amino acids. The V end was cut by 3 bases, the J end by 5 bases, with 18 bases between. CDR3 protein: CASSSPGQGPNNEQFF. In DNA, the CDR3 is TGTGCCAGCAGCTCACCGGGCCAGGGGCCCAACAATGAGCAGTTCTTC.

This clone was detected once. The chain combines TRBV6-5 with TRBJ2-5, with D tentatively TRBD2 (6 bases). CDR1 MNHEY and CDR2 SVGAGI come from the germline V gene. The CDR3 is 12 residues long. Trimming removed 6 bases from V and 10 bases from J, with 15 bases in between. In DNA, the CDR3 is TGTGCCAGCAGCTACACGGGGGAGTACCAGTACTTC. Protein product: CASSYTGEYQYF.

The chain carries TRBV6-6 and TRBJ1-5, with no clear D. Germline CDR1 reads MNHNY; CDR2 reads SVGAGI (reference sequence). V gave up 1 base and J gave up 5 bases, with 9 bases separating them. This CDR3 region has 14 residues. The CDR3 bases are TGTGCCAGCAGTTACTTAGGAAATCATCAGCCCCAGCATTTT. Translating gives CASSYLGNHQPQHF.

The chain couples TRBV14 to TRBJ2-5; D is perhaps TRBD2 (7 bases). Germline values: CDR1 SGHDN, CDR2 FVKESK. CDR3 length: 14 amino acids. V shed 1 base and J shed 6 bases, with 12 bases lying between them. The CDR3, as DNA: TGTGCCAGCAGCCAAGCGGGGGGCGAAAAGACCCAGTACTTC. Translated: CASSQAGGEKTQYF.

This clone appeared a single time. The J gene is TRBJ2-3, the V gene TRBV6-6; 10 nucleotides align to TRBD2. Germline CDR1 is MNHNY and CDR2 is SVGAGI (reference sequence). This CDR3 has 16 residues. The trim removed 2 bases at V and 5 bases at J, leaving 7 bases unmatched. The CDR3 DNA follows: TGTGCCAGCAGTTACACTAGCGGGGCCCCGGGAGATACGCAGTATTTT. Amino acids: CASSYTSGAPGDTQYF.

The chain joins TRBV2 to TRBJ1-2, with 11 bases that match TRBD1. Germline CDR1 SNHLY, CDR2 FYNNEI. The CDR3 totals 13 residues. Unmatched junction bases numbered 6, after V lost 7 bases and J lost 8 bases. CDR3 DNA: TGTGCCAGCAAGGACAGGGGGCTCGAGGGCTACACCTTC. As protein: CASKDRGLEGYTF.

In DNA, the CDR3 is TGTGCCAGTAGTATAGTCTTGGGGGCTTGGCAGCCCCAGCATTTT. Its protein is CASSIVLGAWQPQHF. This chain links TRBV19 with TRBJ1-5; D perhaps matches TRBD1 (6 bases). The V end lost 1 base, the J end lost 7 bases, and 14 bases lay between the germline ends. The V gene's germline CDR1 is LNHDA and CDR2 SQIVND (reference sequence). CDR3 length: 15 amino acids.